The clone carrying this TCR beta chain was counted between two and nine times. The data are from a study of T cells in Graves' hyperthyroidism and ophthalmopathy. V lost 2 bases to trimming and J lost 3 bases, with 4 bases between them. The CDR3 consists of 13 residues. The germline V gene encodes CDR1 LGHDT and CDR2 YNNKEL (reference sequence). The PBMCs had their origin in 10 ml of fresh peripheral blood. TCR beta CDR3 sequences were amplified from RNA transcripts. The primer set for the first-round RT-PCR of the TCR CDR3 was HTBI. TCRdb recomputed calls from the multiplex PCR reads with MiXCR, one row per CDR3 protein. Here the sample spans about 560,000 distinct CDR3 sequences, 16% being singletons.

Sample: blood. The rearrangement joins TRBV3-1 to TRBJ2-2; D is unclear. This TCR came from a woman under 30 with Graves' hyperthyroidism. DNA of the CDR3: TGTGCCAGCAGCCAATGGGACACCGGGGAGCTGTTTTTT. It specifies CASSQWDTGELFF.